This T cell receptor beta chain was observed in a study of shared clonotypes between healthy human individuals. Every donor, a Caucasian adult, lived in Nashville, Tennessee. The CDR3 has 10 residues. CDR1 and CDR2 from the germline V gene are MGHDK and SYGVNS. V was cut by 2 bases and J by 7 bases, with 2 bases left in between. Each cell subset's genomic DNA was divided evenly among several immunoSEQ plates. TCRdb's copy holds only in-frame clones and misses some; the assay was immunoSEQ multiplex PCR. The repertoire holds about 480,000 clones, with about four fifths as singletons. Regarding this clone: Its target is not known.

Whole-study findings and limits: Few donors limited the genetic and exposure-history diversity represented.

The sequence came from a woman in her thirties or forties in good health. Some clones in this sample may be carry-over from other donors' samples. The chain couples TRBV25-1 to TRBJ2-5; D gene ambiguous. The sequenced material came from PBMCs. This CDR3 is CASSEGTQYF. The CDR3 nucleotides read TGTGCCAGCAGTGAAGGGACCCAGTACTTC.